This T cell receptor (beta chain) was obtained from a study of T-cell reconstitution after alpha-beta-depleted transplantation in children. The TCRbeta library was prepared with unique molecular identifiers. TCRdb reprocessed the PCR reads with MiXCR, giving one entry per CDR3 protein. In the table there are 490,000 or so distinct CDR3 sequences, about 12% of which are singletons. V dropped 4 bases and J dropped 3 bases, with 13 bases sitting between them. Germline V gives CDR1 SGHKS, CDR2 YYEKEE (reference sequence). The CDR3 sequence is 14 residues long. V gene TRBV5-5 combines with J gene TRBJ1-2, with D possibly TRBD1 on 6 matching bases. The sequencing here drew on PBMCs from the stem cell graft donor, taken from the stem cell graft. This TCR was sampled from a human donor who donated a stem cell graft to a child with combined immunodeficiency. DNA for the CDR3: TGTGCCAGCAGCCCCAGGGACACTGACTATGGCTACACCTTC. Amino acid sequence: CASSPRDTDYGYTF.